Detailed here is one T cell receptor (beta chain). Antigen: not known. These data are taken from a study of cytomegalovirus exposure and HLA in healthy donors. Study findings and constraints: Later analysis associated a missense DCLRE1C variant with TCR beta V- and J-gene trimming.

The CDR3 is 22 residues long. CDR1 and CDR2 from the germline V gene are PRHDT and FYEKMQ (reference sequence). V was shortened by 5 bases and J by 3 bases, with 37 bases between the two germline ends. PCR was performed using 60 Vbeta and 13 Jbeta primers. Data came from immunoSEQ multiplex PCR; TCRdb stores just in-frame clones and leaves some out. The table lists some 120,000 clones, 70% to 80% of them singletons, with about 3% in the top ten. The sequence was obtained from a man aged 25-40 years in good health and CMV-seronegative. The sequencing sample was made of PBMCs. The rearrangement uses TRBV13 and TRBJ2-5, with a possible D match to TRBD2 (6 bases). CDR3 in DNA: TGTGCCAGCAGCCACACAGGAGGGGTGGGGGTTAATCAAGTCTTCATAGAAGAGACCCAGTACTTC. It encodes CASSHTGGVGVNQVFIEETQYF.